A selection of T cell receptor beta chains follows, all from one sample in a study of T cells expressing NK-cell markers. After re-calling the 5' RACE reads, TCRdb lists one entry per CDR3 protein, DNA absent. The sample table sets out about 170,000 distinct CDR3 sequences. Sequenced sample: blood T cells: a sorted CD56 or NKG2C T cell subset, CD4+ or CD8+ T cells, or bulk PBMC T cells (not recorded which). The receptors come from a man aged 18 to 69 in good health. The CDR3 runs from the conserved cysteine through the conserved F or W.

j_call v_call cdr3_aa
TRBJ2-7 TRBV2 CASRPGQGVYEQYF
TRBJ2-2 TRBV7-7 CASSATGSTGELFF
TRBJ2-3 TRBV28 CATPKYRDRGPDTQYF
TRBJ2-5 TRBV3-1 CASSPAGTSGGQETQYF
TRBJ2-7 TRBV5-4 CASSLRYRAEQYF
TRBJ2-1 TRBV6-5 CASSYRYYNEQFF
TRBJ2-1 TRBV6-4 CASSKETLHNEQFF
TRBJ2-1 TRBV6-4 CASSDSIQSSYNEQFF
TRBJ1-5 TRBV28 CASSRRTGGNQPQHF
TRBJ1-1 TRBV12-3/TRBV12-4 CASSLTWANTEAFF
TRBJ2-5 TRBV21-1 CASSNRTGIHQETQYF
TRBJ2-7 TRBV30 CAWRRGAEQYF
TRBJ1-1 TRBV6-5 CASSYSGGFTEAFF
TRBJ2-7 TRBV13 CASSLSRRGYEQYF
TRBJ2-1 TRBV9 CASSPPWTYSGGAKYNEQFF
TRBJ2-6 TRBV5-1 CASSLANDGANVLTF
TRBJ2-5 TRBV12-3/TRBV12-4 CASSRDRRQETQYF
TRBJ2-3 TRBV12-3/TRBV12-4 CASRPWVAGYDTQYF
TRBJ2-7 TRBV7-9 CASSSFVSVRDYEQYF
TRBJ2-3 TRBV24-1 CATSMTDTQYF
TRBJ1-2 TRBV2 CASSEGLVSYYGYTF
TRBJ2-2 TRBV6-1 CASTSSGYTGELFF